What follows is one T cell receptor beta chain and its context. The data belong to a study of blood T cell repertoires in COVID-19. Whole-study context: Sample material is recorded as cDNA or gDNA derived from T cells, B-cell-depleted T cells, or PBMCs.

The protocol was immunoSEQ multiplex PCR, while the TCRdb copy is restricted to in-frame clones and leaves out a portion. The sample lists 95,000 to 120,000 clones, roughly 70% occurring once. The CDR3 has 16 amino acids. Trimming left V 7 bases short and J 0 bases short, with 18 bases between. In germline, CDR1 is MNHNY, CDR2 SVGAGI (reference sequence). The TCR was taken from a woman aged 40 to 50 with acute or convalescent COVID-19. The rearrangement uses TRBV6-6 and TRBJ1-1, with TRBD1 as a possible D gene (6 bases). The material sequenced was peripheral blood. CDR3 nucleotide sequence: TGTGCCAGCACCCCAGGACAGACCCTCATGAACACTGAAGCTTTCTTT. It is translated as CASTPGQTLMNTEAFF.